This T cell receptor beta chain came from a study of cytomegalovirus exposure and HLA in healthy donors. Study-wide context: A subsequent analysis stated that the 120 or so validation repertoires were run on the same platform as the roughly 710 first-cohort repertoires.

Trimming at V came to 4 bases and at J to 0 bases, leaving 4 bases not matched to a gene. CDR1 is SGHKS, CDR2 YYEKEE, per germline (reference sequence). CDR3 length: 15 amino acids. Profiling relied on immunoSEQ multiplex PCR, and the TCRdb table lists in-frame clones only, not all of them. The sample includes 150,000 to 200,000 clones, more than 75% of them seen just once. The material sequenced was PBMCs. The TCR comes from a man in his late teens or twenties in good health and CMV-seronegative. The chain couples TRBV5-5 to TRBJ2-1; the match to TRBD2 covers 7 bases. For the CDR3, the DNA is TGTGCCAGCAGCCGGGACTACAACTCCTACAATGAGCAGTTCTTC. Translating gives CASSRDYNSYNEQFF.